Included here is one TCR beta chain sequence, with context. TCRdb keeps only in-frame clones here, not all; method: immunoSEQ multiplex PCR. The table shows 23,000 or so clones, with 83% occurring only once. In germline, CDR1 is MGHRA, CDR2 YSYEKL. V dropped 8 bases and J dropped 1 base, with 12 bases sitting between them. There are 13 residues in the CDR3. The data derive from a study of OX40 agonist ivuxolimab in advanced cancers. V and J are TRBV4-1 and TRBJ2-7; D remains ambiguous. The sample here was CD4+ or CD8+ T cells sorted from blood, taken in a trial of the OX40 agonist ivuxolimab. The receptor comes from an adult with an advanced solid tumor such as melanoma, head and neck, liver or kidney cancer. CDR3 sequence: CASLLSSSYEQYF. DNA for the CDR3: TGCGCCAGCCTACTTAGTTCGTCCTACGAGCAGTACTTC.